Sequencing of this T cell receptor beta chain was carried out in a study of blood T cell repertoires in COVID-19. About the research overall: Specimens from acute and convalescent COVID-19 originated in the United States, Italy and Spain. PBMCs, B-cell-depleted T cells, or T cells provided the cDNA or gDNA that made up the material.

Germline values: CDR1 PRHDT, CDR2 FYEKMQ (reference sequence). After removal of 11 bases from V and 4 bases from J, the junction contained 7 bases not matched to a gene. This CDR3 comprises 13 residues. Per the original methods: For nucleated cells, counts were estimated from reference gene primer amplification. Profiling relied on immunoSEQ multiplex PCR, and the TCRdb table lists in-frame clones only, not all of them. The DNA was the basis for D and trimming; V, J and clone size are from that table. The data contain fewer than 85,000 clones, 65% to 80% of them seen just once; the ten biggest clones take up 25% to 30%.

The clonotype originates from a woman of 80 years or more with active or convalescent COVID-19. The chain employs TRBV13 and TRBJ2-1, with TRBD2 matching over 8 bases. Sequences were obtained from peripheral blood. In DNA form, the CDR3 reads TGTGCCTCCCGACTAGCGATTTACAATGAGCAGTTCTTC. Translated: CASRLAIYNEQFF.